What follows describes a single T cell receptor (beta chain). The antigen remains unidentified. There are 14 residues in the CDR3. V was cut by 0 bases and J by 4 bases, with 9 bases left in between. Germline V lookup: CDR1 MNHEY, CDR2 SMNVEV (reference sequence). These data come from a study of T cell repertoires in cytomegalovirus infection. Study observations and caveats: The study identified carriers of CMV plus the relevant HLA from cumulative public TCR beta family frequency. Dominating the ex vivo response were HLA-C-restricted CMV-specific TCR beta clonotypes.

From the reads, TCRdb called clonotypes with MiXCR, one entry per CDR3 protein. Among some 800,000 distinct CDR3 sequences, about 29% were seen once, and the ten largest hold approximately 14%. Source: cultured CD8+ T cells from PBMCs, taken from culture after CMV antigen stimulation. The chain recombines TRBV27 with TRBJ1-1; D not certain. The receptor comes from a human donor in good health (CMV status not recorded). Some clones in this sample may be carry-over from other donors' samples. This CDR3 is CASSLSPAGTEAFF. DNA for the CDR3: TGTGCCAGCAGTTTATCGCCGGCGGGCACTGAAGCTTTCTTT.